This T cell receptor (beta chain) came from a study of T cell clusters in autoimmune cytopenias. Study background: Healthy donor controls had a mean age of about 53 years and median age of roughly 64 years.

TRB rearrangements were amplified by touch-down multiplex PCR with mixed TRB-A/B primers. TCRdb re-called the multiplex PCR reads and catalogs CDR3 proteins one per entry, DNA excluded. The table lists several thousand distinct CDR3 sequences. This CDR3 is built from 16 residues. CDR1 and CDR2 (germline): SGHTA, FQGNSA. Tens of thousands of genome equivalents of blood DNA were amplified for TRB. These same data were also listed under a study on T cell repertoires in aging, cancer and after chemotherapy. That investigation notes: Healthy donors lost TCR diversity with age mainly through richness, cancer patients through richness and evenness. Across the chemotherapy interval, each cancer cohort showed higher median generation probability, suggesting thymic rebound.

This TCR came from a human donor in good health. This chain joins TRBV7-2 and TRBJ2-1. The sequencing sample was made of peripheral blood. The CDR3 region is CASSRRIGPPNNEQFF.